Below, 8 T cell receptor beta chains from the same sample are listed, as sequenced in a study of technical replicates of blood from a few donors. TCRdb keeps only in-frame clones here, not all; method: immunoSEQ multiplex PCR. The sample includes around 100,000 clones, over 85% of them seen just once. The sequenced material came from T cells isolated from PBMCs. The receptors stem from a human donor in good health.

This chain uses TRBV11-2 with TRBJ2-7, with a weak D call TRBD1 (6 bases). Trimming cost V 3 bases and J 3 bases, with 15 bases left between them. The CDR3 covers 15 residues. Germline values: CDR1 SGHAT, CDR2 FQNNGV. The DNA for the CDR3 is TGTGCCAGCAGCTTCTTCCCAGGGGCAGGCTACGAGCAGTACTTC. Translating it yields CASSFFPGAGYEQYF.

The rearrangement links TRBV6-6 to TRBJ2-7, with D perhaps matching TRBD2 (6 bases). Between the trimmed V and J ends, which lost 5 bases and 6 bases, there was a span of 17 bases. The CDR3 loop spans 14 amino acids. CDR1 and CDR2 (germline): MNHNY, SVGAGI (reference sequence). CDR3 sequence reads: CASSPRVSGGEQYF. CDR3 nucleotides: TGTGCCAGCAGTCCCCGAGTATCCGGGGGCGAGCAGTACTTC.

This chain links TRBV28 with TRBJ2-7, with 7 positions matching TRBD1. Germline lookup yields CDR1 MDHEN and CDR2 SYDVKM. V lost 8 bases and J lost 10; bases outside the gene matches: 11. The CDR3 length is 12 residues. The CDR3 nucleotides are TGTGCCAGCTGGATAACCCGGGACAGACAGTACTTC. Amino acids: CASWITRDRQYF. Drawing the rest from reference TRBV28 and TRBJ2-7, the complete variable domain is DVKVTQSSRYLVKRTGEKVFLECVQDMDHENMFWYRQDPGLGLRLIYFSYDVKMKEKGDIPEGYSVSREKKERFSLILESASTNQTSMYLCASWITRDRQYFGPGTRLTVT.

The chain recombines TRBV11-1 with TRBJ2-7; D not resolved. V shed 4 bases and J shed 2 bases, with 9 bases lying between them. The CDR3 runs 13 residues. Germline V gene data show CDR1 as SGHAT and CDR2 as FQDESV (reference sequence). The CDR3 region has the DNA TGTGCCAGCAGCTCTGACACTGCCTACGAGCAGTACTTC. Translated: CASSSDTAYEQYF.

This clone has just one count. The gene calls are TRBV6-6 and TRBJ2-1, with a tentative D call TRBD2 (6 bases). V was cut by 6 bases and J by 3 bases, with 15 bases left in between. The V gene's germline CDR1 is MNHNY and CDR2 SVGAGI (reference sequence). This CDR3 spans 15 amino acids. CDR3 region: CASREGRLSYNEQFF. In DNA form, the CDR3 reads TGTGCCAGCAGGGAGGGGAGATTAAGCTACAATGAGCAGTTCTTC.

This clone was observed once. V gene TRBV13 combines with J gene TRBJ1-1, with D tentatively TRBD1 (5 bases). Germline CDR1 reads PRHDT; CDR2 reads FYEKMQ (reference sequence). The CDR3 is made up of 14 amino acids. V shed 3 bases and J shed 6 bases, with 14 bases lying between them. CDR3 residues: CASSFPGEVAEAFF. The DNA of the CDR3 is TGTGCCAGCAGCTTCCCGGGGGAGGTCGCTGAAGCTTTCTTT.

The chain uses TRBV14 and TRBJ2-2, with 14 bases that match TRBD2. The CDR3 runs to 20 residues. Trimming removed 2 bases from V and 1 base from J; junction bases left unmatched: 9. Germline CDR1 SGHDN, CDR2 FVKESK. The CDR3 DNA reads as TGTGCCAGCAGCCAACCCCAGGGACTAGCGGGAGACCGGAACACCGGGGAGCTGTTTTTT. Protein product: CASSQPQGLAGDRNTGELFF.

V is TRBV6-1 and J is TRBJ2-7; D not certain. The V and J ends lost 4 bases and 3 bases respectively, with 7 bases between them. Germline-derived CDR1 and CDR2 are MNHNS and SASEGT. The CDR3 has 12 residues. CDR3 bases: TGTGCCAGCAGTGGGAGTAACTACGAGCAGTACTTC. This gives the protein CASSGSNYEQYF.